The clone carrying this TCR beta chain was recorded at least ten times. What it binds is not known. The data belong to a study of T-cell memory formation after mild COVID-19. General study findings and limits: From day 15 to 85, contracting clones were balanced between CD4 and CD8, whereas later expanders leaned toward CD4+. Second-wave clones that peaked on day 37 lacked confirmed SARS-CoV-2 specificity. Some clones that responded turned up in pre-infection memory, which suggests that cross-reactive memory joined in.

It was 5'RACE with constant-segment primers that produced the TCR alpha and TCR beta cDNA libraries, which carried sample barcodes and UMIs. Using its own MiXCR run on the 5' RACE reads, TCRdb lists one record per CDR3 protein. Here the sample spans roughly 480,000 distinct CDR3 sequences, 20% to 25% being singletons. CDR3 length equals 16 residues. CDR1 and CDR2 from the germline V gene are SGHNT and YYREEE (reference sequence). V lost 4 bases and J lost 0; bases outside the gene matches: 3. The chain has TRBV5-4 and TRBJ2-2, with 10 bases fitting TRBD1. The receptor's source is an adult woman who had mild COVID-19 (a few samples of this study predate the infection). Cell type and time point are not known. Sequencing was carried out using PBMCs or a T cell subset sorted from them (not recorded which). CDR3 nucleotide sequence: TGTGCCAGCAGCATAGGACAGGGGGCGAACACCGGGGAGCTGTTTTTT. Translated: CASSIGQGANTGELFF.